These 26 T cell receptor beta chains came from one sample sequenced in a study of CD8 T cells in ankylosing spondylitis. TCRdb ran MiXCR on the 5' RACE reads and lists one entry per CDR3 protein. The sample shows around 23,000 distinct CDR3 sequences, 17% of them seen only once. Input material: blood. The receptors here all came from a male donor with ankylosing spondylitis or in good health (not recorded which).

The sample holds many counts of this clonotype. CDR3 protein: CSARDPAGAEGELFF. The CDR3 DNA reads as TGCAGTGCTAGAGATCCTGCAGGGGCGGAGGGGGAGCTGTTTTTT. J is TRBJ2-2 and V is TRBV20-1, with D possibly being TRBD1 (6 bases). Germline values: CDR1 DFQATT, CDR2 SNEGSKA (reference sequence). The CDR3 runs 15 residues. V was shortened by 0 bases and J by 8 bases, with 16 bases between the two germline ends.

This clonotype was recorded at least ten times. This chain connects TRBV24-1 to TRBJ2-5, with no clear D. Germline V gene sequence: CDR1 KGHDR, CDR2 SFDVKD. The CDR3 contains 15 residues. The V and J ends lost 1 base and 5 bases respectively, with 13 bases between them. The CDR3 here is CATSDLGTPLETQYF. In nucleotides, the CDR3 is TGTGCCACCAGTGATTTAGGAACGCCCCTGGAGACCCAGTACTTC.

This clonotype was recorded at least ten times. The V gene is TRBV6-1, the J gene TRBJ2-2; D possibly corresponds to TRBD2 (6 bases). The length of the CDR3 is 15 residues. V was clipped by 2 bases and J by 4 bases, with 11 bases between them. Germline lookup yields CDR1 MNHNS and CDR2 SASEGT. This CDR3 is CASSESTSSTGELFF. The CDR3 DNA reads TGTGCCAGCAGTGAATCAACTAGCAGCACCGGGGAGCTGTTTTTT.

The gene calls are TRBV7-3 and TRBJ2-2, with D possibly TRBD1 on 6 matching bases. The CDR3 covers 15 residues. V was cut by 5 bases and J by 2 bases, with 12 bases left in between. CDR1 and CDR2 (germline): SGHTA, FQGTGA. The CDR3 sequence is CASSKRTANTGELFF. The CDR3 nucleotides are TGTGCCAGCAGCAAGCGGACAGCTAACACCGGGGAGCTGTTTTTT.

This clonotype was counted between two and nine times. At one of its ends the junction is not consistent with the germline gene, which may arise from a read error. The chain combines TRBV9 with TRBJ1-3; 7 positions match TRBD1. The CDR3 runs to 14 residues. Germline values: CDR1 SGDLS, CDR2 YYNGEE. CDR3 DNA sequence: TGCCTCCGGGCGAGGGGGCAAACTGGAAACACCATATATTTT. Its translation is CLRARGQTGNTIYF.

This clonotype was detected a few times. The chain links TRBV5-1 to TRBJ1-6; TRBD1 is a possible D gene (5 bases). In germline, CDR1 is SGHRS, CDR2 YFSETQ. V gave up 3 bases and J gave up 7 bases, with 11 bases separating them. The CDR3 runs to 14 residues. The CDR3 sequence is CASSSGTENSPLHF. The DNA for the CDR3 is TGCGCCAGCAGCTCCGGGACGGAAAATTCACCCCTCCACTTT.

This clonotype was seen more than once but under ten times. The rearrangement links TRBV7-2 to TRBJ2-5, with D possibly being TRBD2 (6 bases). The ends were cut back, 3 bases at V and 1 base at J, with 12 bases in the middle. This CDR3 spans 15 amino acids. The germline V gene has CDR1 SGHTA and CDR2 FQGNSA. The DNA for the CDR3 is TGTGCCAGCAGCTTGGGCCTGGGGGGCCAAGAGACCCAGTACTTC. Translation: CASSLGLGGQETQYF.

CDR3 bases: TGTGCCAGCAGCTTAGGGGTCAGGGAGACCCAGTACTTC. It yields the protein CASSLGVRETQYF. This rearrangement joins TRBV7-2 to TRBJ2-5; D is undetermined. V lost 1 base and J lost 5, with 8 bases in between. The CDR3 is 13 amino acids. The germline V gene has CDR1 SGHTA and CDR2 FQGNSA.

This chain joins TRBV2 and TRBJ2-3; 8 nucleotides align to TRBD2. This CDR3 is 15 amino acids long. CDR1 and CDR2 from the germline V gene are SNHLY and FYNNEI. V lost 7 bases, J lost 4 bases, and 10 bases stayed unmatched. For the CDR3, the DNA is TGTGCCAGCAATACGTTGGGACTAGACTCAGATACGCAGTATTTT. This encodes CASNTLGLDSDTQYF.

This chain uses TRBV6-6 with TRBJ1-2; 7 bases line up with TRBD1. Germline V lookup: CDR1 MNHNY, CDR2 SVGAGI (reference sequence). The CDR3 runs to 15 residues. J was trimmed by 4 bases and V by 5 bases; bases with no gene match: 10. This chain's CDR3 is CASSTTQGTRYGYTF. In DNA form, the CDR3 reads TGTGCCAGCAGTACCACACAGGGGACACGCTATGGCTACACCTTC.

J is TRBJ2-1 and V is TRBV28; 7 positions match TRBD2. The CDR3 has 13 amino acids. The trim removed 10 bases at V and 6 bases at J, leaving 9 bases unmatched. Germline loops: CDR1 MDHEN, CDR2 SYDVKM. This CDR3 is CATRQAGFNEQFF. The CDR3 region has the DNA TGTGCCACCAGACAAGCGGGGTTCAATGAGCAGTTCTTC. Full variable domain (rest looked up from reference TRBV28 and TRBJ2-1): DVKVTQSSRYLVKRTGEKVFLECVQDMDHENMFWYRQDPGLGLRLIYFSYDVKMKEKGDIPEGYSVSREKKERFSLILESASTNQTSMYLCATRQAGFNEQFFGPGTRLTVL.

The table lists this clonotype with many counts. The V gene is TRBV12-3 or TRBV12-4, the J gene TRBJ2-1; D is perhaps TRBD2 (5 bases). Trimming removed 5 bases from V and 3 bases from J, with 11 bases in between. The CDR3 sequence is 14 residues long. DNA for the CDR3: TGTGCCAGCAGTCCAACCCGGGGCTACAATGAGCAGTTCTTC. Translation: CASSPTRGYNEQFF.

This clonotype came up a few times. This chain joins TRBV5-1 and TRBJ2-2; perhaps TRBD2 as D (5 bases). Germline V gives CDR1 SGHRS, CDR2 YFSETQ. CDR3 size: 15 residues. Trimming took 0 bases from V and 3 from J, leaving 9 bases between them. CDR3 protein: CASSLAFGDTGELFF. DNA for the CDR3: TGCGCCAGCAGCTTGGCCTTCGGGGACACCGGGGAGCTGTTTTTT. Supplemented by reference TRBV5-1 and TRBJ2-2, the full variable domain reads KAGVTQTPRYLIKTRGQQVTLSCSPISGHRSVSWYQQTPGQGLQFLFEYFSETQRNKGNFPGRFSGRQFSNSRSEMNVSTLELGDSALYLCASSLAFGDTGELFFGEGSRLTVL.

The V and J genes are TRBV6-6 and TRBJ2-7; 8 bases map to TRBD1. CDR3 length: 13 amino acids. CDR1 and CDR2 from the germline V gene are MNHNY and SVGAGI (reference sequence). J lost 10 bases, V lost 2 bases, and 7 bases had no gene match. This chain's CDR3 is CASSYNRQGAQYV. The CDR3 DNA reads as TGTGCCAGCAGTTACAATCGCCAGGGGGCTCAGTACGTC.

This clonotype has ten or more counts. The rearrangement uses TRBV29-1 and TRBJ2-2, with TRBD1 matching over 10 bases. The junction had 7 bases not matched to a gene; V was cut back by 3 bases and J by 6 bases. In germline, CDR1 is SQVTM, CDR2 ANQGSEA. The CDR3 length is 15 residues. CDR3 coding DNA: TGCAGCGTTGAGGTCCGACAGGGGGCTCCCGGGGAGCTGTTTTTT. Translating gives CSVEVRQGAPGELFF.

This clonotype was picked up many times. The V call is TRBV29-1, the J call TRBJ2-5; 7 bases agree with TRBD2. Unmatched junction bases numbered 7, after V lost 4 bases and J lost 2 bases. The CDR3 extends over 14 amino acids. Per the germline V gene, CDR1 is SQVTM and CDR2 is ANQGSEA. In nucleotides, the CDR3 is TGCAGCGTTGCCCGCGGGGGACTTCAAGAGACCCAGTACTTC. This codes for CSVARGGLQETQYF.

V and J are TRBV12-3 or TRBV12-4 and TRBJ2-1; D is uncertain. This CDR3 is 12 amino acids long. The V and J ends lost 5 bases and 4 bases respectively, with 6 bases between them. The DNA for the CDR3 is TGTGCCAGCAGTGTACGTTACAATGAGCAGTTCTTC. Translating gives CASSVRYNEQFF.

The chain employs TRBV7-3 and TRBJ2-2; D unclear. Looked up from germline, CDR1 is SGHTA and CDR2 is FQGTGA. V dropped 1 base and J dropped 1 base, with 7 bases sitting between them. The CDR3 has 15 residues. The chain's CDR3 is CASSLSQRNTGELFF. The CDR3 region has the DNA TGTGCCAGCAGCTTAAGTCAGCGGAACACCGGGGAGCTGTTTTTT.

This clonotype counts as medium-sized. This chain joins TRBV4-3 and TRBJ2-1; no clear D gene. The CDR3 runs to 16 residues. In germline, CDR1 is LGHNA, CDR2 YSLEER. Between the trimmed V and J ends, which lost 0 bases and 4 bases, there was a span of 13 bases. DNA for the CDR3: TGCGCCAGCAGCCAAGAATCCGGGTTTACTTACAATGAGCAGTTCTTC. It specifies CASSQESGFTYNEQFF.

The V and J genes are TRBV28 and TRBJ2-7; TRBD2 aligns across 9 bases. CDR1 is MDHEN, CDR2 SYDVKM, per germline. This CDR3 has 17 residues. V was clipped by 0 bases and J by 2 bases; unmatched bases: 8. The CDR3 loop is CASSLCPIAGEAYEQYV. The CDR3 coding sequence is TGTGCCAGCAGTTTATGCCCAATAGCGGGGGAGGCCTACGAGCAGTACGTC.

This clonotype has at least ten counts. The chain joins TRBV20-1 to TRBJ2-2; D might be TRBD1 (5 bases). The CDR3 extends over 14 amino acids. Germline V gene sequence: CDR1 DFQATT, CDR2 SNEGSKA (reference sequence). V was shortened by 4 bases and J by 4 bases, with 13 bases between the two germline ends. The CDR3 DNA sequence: TGCAGTGCTACTCCCTGGGGCGGCACCGGGGAGCTGTTTTTT. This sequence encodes CSATPWGGTGELFF.

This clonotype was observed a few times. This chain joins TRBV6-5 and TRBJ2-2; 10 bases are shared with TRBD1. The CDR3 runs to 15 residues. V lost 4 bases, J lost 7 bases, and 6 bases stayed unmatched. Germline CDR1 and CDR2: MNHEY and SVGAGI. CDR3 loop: CASSWDRGSLGELFF. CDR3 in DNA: TGTGCCAGCAGTTGGGACAGGGGTTCCCTCGGGGAGCTGTTTTTT.

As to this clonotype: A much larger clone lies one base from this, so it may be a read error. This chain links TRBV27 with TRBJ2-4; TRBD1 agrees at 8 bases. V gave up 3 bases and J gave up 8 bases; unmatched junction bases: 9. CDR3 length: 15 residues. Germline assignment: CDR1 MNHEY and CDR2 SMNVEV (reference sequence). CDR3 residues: CASSLAGQVLDIQYF. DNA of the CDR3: TGTGCCAGCAGTTTGGCGGGACAGGTTTTGGACATTCAGTACTTC.

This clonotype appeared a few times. CDR3 residues: CASSYPGTSGRLNEQFF. CDR3 bases: TGTGCCAGCAGCTACCCCGGGACTAGCGGGAGGCTGAATGAGCAGTTCTTC. This rearrangement joins TRBV21-1 to TRBJ2-1; the DNA was not used to check the table's D call, TRBD2. TRBV21-1 is tagged as a pseudogene. The CDR3 runs 17 residues.

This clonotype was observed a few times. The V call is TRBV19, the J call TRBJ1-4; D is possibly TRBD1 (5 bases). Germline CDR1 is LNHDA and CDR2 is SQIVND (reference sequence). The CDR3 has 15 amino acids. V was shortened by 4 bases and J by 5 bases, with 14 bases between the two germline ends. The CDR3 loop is CASSSPGRKNEKLFF. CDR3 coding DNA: TGTGCCAGTAGTAGCCCGGGACGGAAGAATGAAAAACTGTTTTTT.

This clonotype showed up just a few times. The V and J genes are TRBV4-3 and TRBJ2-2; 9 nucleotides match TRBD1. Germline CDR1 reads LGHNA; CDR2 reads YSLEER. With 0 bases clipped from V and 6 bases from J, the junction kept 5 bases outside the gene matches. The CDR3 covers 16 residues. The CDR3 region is CASSQDETGGSGELFF. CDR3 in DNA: TGCGCCAGCAGCCAAGATGAGACAGGGGGATCCGGGGAGCTGTTTTTT.